This T cell receptor beta chain was captured in a study of radiotherapy plus CTLA-4 blockade in lung cancer. This clone has a single count. Profiled with immunoSEQ multiplex PCR; TCRdb holds only in-frame clones, not every one. Found here are about 49,000 clones, about 88% of them singletons; the top ten hold roughly a quarter. This CDR3 is 14 amino acids long. V was pared by 3 bases and J by 4 bases, with 12 bases between. Germline V gene data show CDR1 as SGHRS and CDR2 as YFSETQ. The receptor's source is a human donor with non-small cell lung cancer whose response to radiotherapy plus ipilimumab could not be evaluated. The sample was peripheral blood, taken from a patient treated with radiotherapy plus ipilimumab. This rearrangement joins TRBV5-1 to TRBJ2-3; D is possibly TRBD2 (5 bases). CDR3 nucleotide sequence: TGCGCCAGCAGCTCACTAGGTAGGGCAGATACGCAGTATTTT. Encoded protein: CASSSLGRADTQYF. The full variable domain, completed using reference TRBV5-1 and TRBJ2-3, is KAGVTQTPRYLIKTRGQQVTLSCSPISGHRSVSWYQQTPGQGLQFLFEYFSETQRNKGNFPGRFSGRQFSNSRSEMNVSTLELGDSALYLCASSSLGRADTQYFGPGTRLTVL.